Each of the 6 T cell receptor beta chains below was sequenced from the same sample in a study of cytomegalovirus exposure and HLA in healthy donors (dated by TCRdb to 2016 to 2017). Preparation of the library involved the immunoSEQ multiplex PCR assay. For the multiplex PCR, a mixture combining 60 forward primers for TCR Vbeta segments and 13 reverse primers for TCR Jbeta segments was used. TCRdb holds this immuneACCESS table with in-frame rearrangements only. Some clones are missing; in checked studies, unresolved V genes explain under half, and the rest has no known cause. The sample has about 60,000 clones on record, about 76% of them singletons. The ten most abundant clones make up 5.4% of the sample. The sequenced sample consisted of PBMCs. The receptor set was obtained from a man aged 50 or older in good health and CMV-seronegative.

This chain uses TRBV5-1 with TRBJ1-1; 8 bases are a match to TRBD1. Trimming removed 4 bases from V and 5 bases from J; junction bases left unmatched: 7. The CDR3 spans 14 residues. Germline V gene lookup returns CDR1 SGHRS and CDR2 YFSETQ. The CDR3 protein is CASSRGQGETEAFF. CDR3 in DNA: TGCGCCAGCAGCAGAGGACAGGGAGAAACTGAAGCTTTCTTT.

This chain uses TRBV29-1 with TRBJ1-3; no clear D gene. CDR1 SQVTM and CDR2 ANQGSEA come from the germline V gene. There are 12 residues in the CDR3. V lost 7 bases and J 4 bases, leaving 11 bases between the germline ends. The CDR3 region has the DNA TGCAGCGGAGGATCACCGGGAAACACCATATATTTT. It translates to CSGGSPGNTIYF.

This rearrangement joins TRBV5-1 to TRBJ1-1, with 8 bases that match TRBD1. The CDR3 is 14 residues long. Germline CDR1 SGHRS, CDR2 YFSETQ. Trimming at V came to 4 bases and at J to 4 bases, leaving 6 bases not matched to a gene. CDR3 protein: CASSLTGGGTEAFF. The CDR3 bases are TGCGCCAGCAGCCTTACAGGGGGAGGCACTGAAGCTTTCTTT.

This chain uses TRBV5-1 with TRBJ2-3; no clear D. This CDR3 contains 13 residues. V lost 4 bases and J lost 10, with 16 bases in between. Per germline, CDR1 SGHRS and CDR2 YFSETQ. In DNA form, the CDR3 reads TGCGCCAGCAGCATGGAGCCGGGTCTCGCGCAGTATTTT. Amino acid sequence: CASSMEPGLAQYF.

The V and J genes are TRBV2 and TRBJ1-5, with TRBD1 matching over 7 bases. This CDR3 comprises 15 residues. Germline V gives CDR1 SNHLY, CDR2 FYNNEI. V was clipped by 1 base and J by 4 bases; unmatched bases: 4. The CDR3 loop reads CASSEGDRVNQPQHF. CDR3 sequence (DNA): TGTGCCAGCAGTGAAGGTGACAGGGTTAATCAGCCCCAGCATTTT.

Details on this clone: Within the sample, other DNA sequences also encode this same CDR3. The genes are TRBV27 and TRBJ1-2, with D perhaps TRBD1 (5 bases). The CDR3 has 16 residues. The V end was cut by 6 bases, the J end by 4 bases, with 21 bases between. Germline lookup yields CDR1 MNHEY and CDR2 SMNVEV (reference sequence). The CDR3 here is CASRHLDRPKGYGYTF. CDR3 DNA sequence: TGTGCCAGCAGACACCTAGACAGACCGAAAGGCTATGGCTACACCTTC.